The 14 T cell receptor beta chains given below trace back to one sample, sequenced in a study of post-analysis software for immune sequencing data. No antigen has been assigned to these receptors. Prepared TCR beta cDNA libraries contained unique molecular identifiers. TCRdb analysed the PCR reads with MiXCR anew, one entry per CDR3 protein. The table lists 800,000 to 950,000 distinct CDR3 sequences, roughly half of them singletons. Study observations and caveats: A handful of TRBV segments (TRBV5-6, TRBV5-1 and TRBV20-1 among them) occurred more frequently in patients than in controls.

Sequenced: blood. These receptors originate from a girl between 5 and 17 years old with multiple sclerosis.

This clonotype was counted a single time. The chain couples TRBV20-1 to TRBJ1-1; D perhaps matches TRBD1 (5 bases). V lost 6 bases and J lost 0, with 14 bases in between. The CDR3 sequence is 14 residues long. In germline, CDR1 is DFQATT, CDR2 SNEGSKA (reference sequence). The CDR3 is CSAQGGAMNTEAFF. CDR3 sequence (DNA): TGCAGTGCGCAGGGTGGGGCCATGAACACTGAAGCTTTCTTT.

This clonotype was detected only a few times. This CDR3 is CASSSRRGNTEAFF. CDR3 coding DNA: TGTGCCAGCAGTTCCCGCAGGGGGAACACTGAAGCTTTCTTT. The chain is built from TRBV6-5 and TRBJ1-1; the D gene is possibly TRBD1 (6 bases). CDR3 size: 14 residues. Germline CDR1 MNHEY, CDR2 SVGAGI. V shed 4 bases and J shed 1 base, with 10 bases lying between them.

The V gene is TRBV5-1, the J gene TRBJ1-2, with TRBD1 matching over 7 bases. The CDR3 loop spans 16 amino acids. Germline-derived CDR1 and CDR2 are SGHRS and YFSETQ. The ends lost 0 bases at V and 0 bases at J; junction bases unmatched: 5. For the CDR3, the DNA is TGCGCCAGCAGCTTGGCCCCTACAGGGGCTAACTATGGCTACACCTTC. Residues: CASSLAPTGANYGYTF. Using reference TRBV5-1 and TRBJ1-2 for the parts outside the CDR3, the full variable domain is KAGVTQTPRYLIKTRGQQVTLSCSPISGHRSVSWYQQTPGQGLQFLFEYFSETQRNKGNFPGRFSGRQFSNSRSEMNVSTLELGDSALYLCASSLAPTGANYGYTFGSGTRLTVV.

The CDR3: CASSKAGILGEQYF. DNA of the CDR3: TGCGCCAGCAGCAAAGCGGGGATACTGGGAGAGCAGTACTTC. The chain has TRBV5-1 and TRBJ2-4, with 7 bases aligning to TRBD2. The CDR3 has 14 amino acids. The J segment lost 13 bases and the V segment lost 4 bases, leaving 14 bases of the junction unmatched. Germline values: CDR1 SGHRS, CDR2 YFSETQ.

This clonotype was seen a handful of times. The chain links TRBV5-1 to TRBJ2-5; D may be TRBD2 (6 bases). The CDR3 is made up of 12 amino acids. Deletions cut 4 bases from V and 12 bases from J, with 16 bases between. The germline V gene has CDR1 SGHRS and CDR2 YFSETQ. Here the CDR3 reads CASSLEGRSEYF. Here the CDR3 DNA reads TGCGCCAGCAGCCTGGAGGGGAGGAGCGAGTACTTC.

This chain links TRBV14 with TRBJ2-7; the D is unclear. V dropped 7 bases and J dropped 3 bases, with 16 bases sitting between them. The CDR3 consists of 14 residues. The germline CDR1 and CDR2 sequences are SGHDN and FVKESK. CDR3 in DNA: TGTGCCAGCATGAACGGCGGTTCCCACTACGAGCAGTACTTC. This codes for CASMNGGSHYEQYF.

The rearrangement links TRBV28 to TRBJ1-5; TRBD1 agrees at 9 bases. With V trimmed by 4 bases and J by 7 bases, 5 bases remained unmatched. Germline assignment: CDR1 MDHEN and CDR2 SYDVKM. This CDR3 has 14 amino acids. The CDR3 nucleotides are TGTGCCAGCAGTTACAGGGGGCGACGGCAGCCCCAGCATTTT. Protein: CASSYRGRRQPQHF.

This clonotype was observed a handful of times. J is TRBJ2-5 and V is TRBV7-3, with D unclear. V was cut by 0 bases and J by 1 base, with 9 bases left in between. Germline CDR1 reads SGHTA; CDR2 reads FQGTGA. The CDR3 covers 15 residues. The CDR3, as DNA: TGTGCCAGCAGCTTAACGGTGGGCCCCCAAGAGACCCAGTACTTC. Translation: CASSLTVGPQETQYF.

The genes are TRBV5-1 and TRBJ1-2; maybe TRBD1 (5 bases). Germline CDR1 SGHRS, CDR2 YFSETQ. The V gene lost 3 bases and the J gene lost 7 bases, with 19 bases spanning the gap. The CDR3 extends over 15 amino acids. The CDR3 protein is CASSYYGKGVGGYTF. CDR3 bases: TGCGCCAGCAGCTATTACGGGAAAGGGGTAGGTGGCTACACCTTC.

The rearrangement uses TRBV20-1 and TRBJ2-3, with 8 positions matching TRBD2. Germline V lookup: CDR1 DFQATT, CDR2 SNEGSKA (reference sequence). After removal of 6 bases from V and 3 bases from J, the junction contained 8 bases not matched to a gene. The CDR3 sequence is 14 residues long. The CDR3 protein is CSAIGRGGTDTQYF. The CDR3 nucleotides read TGCAGTGCCATCGGTCGGGGGGGGACAGATACGCAGTATTTT.

The chain carries TRBV9 and TRBJ2-6; D not resolved. V was shortened by 1 base and J by 1 base, with 6 bases between the two germline ends. The CDR3 is 15 residues long. From germline, CDR1 is SGDLS and CDR2 YYNGEE. The CDR3 DNA reads TGTGCCAGCAGCGTATCAGCGTCTGGGGCCAACGTCCTGACTTTC. This sequence encodes CASSVSASGANVLTF.

On this clonotype itself: Mismatch with germline at one junction end may stem from a read error. V gene TRBV29-1 combines with J gene TRBJ1-1; D not resolved. Looked up from germline, CDR1 is SQVTM and CDR2 is ANQGSEA. The CDR3 extends over 14 amino acids. For the CDR3, the DNA is TGCAGCGTCGAAGGGCTGATGCTGAACACTGAAGCTTTCTTT. Translation gives CSVEGLMLNTEAFF.

This clonotype was detected ten times or more. This sequence joins TRBV5-1 and TRBJ2-3; D unclear. Per the germline V gene, CDR1 is SGHRS and CDR2 is YFSETQ. V was shortened by 0 bases and J by 4 bases, with 6 bases between the two germline ends. The CDR3 has 13 amino acids. Here the CDR3 DNA reads TGCGCCAGCAGCTTGGCAAGGGCAGATACGCAGTATTTT. Protein product: CASSLARADTQYF. The entire variable domain, with the rest obtained from reference TRBV5-1 and TRBJ2-3, is as follows: KAGVTQTPRYLIKTRGQQVTLSCSPISGHRSVSWYQQTPGQGLQFLFEYFSETQRNKGNFPGRFSGRQFSNSRSEMNVSTLELGDSALYLCASSLARADTQYFGPGTRLTVL.

This clonotype was detected once. The J gene is TRBJ2-1, the V gene TRBV27; TRBD2 aligns across 7 bases. CDR1 MNHEY and CDR2 SMNVEV come from the germline V gene (reference sequence). The CDR3 covers 16 residues. V shed 6 bases, J shed 4 bases, and the junction held 12 bases outside the gene matches. The CDR3 here is CASRGIGLVPYNEQFF. Here the CDR3 DNA reads TGTGCCAGCAGGGGAATCGGACTAGTCCCGTACAATGAGCAGTTCTTC.